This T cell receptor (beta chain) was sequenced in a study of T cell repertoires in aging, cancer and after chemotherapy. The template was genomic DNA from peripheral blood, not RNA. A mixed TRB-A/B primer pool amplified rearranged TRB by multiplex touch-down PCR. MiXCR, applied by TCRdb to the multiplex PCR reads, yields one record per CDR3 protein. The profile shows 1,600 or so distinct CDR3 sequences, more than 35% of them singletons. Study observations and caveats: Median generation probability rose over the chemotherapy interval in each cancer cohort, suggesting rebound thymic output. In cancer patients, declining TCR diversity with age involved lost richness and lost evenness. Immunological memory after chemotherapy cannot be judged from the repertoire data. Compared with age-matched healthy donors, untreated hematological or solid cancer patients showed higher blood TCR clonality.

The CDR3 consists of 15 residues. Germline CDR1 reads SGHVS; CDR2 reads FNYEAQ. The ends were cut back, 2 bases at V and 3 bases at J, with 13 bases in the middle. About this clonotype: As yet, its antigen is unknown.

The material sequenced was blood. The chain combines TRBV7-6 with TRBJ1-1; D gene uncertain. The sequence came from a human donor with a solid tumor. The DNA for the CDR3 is TGTGCCAGCAGCTTACAACCAGGACGGGACACTGAAGCTTTCTTT. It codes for CASSLQPGRDTEAFF.